This T cell receptor (beta chain) was obtained from a study of CD8 T cells in Susac syndrome. High-throughput TCR beta sequencing covered peripheral CD8+ and CD4+ T cells. TEMRA cells were FACS-enriched, unlike CD8+ and CD4+ T cells, which were negatively isolated. The germline gives CDR1 LNHDA, CDR2 SQIVND (reference sequence). This CDR3 has 14 residues. Trimming removed 5 bases at V and 4 bases at J, with 14 bases between. Random hexamers primed reverse transcription of about 0.45 to 1 ug RNA. Amplification of TCR beta CDR3 across 54 Vbeta and 13 Jbeta was performed with immunoSEQ multiplex PCR. TCRdb redid the calling of the immunoSEQ multiplex PCR reads with MiXCR, one entry per CDR3 protein. The sample lists some 180,000 distinct CDR3 sequences; under 95% were seen once.

The chain couples TRBV19 to TRBJ2-5; possibly TRBD1 for D (6 bases). The sequence derives from a human donor in good health. Sample: CD4+ T cells from PBMCs. CDR3 protein: CASSVTGTRETQYF. As DNA, the CDR3 is TGTGCCAGTAGTGTCACCGGGACAAGAGAGACCCAGTACTTC.